The clone carrying this T cell receptor (beta chain) was observed a single time. The antigen is unknown. Single viable CD3+CD4+CD8-CD45RO+ cells were sorted as the memory CD4+ T cells. Donors' CMV status reflects serum IgG against pp150, pp28, p38, p52. This record belongs to a study of memory CD4+ T cells and cytomegalovirus serostatus. Study outcomes and limitations: Suggested: most of the CMV-linked TCR signature lies in CD4+ memory cells.

In the original processing: Out-of-frame sequences were removed, leaving roughly 2.1 million distinct TCRbeta sequences. The protocol was immunoSEQ multiplex PCR, while the TCRdb copy is restricted to in-frame clones and leaves out a portion. Clonal size and the V and J genes are those of that table, whereas D and trimming came from the DNA. The sample holds about 52,000 clones, about 86% seen once. This CDR3 has 12 residues. V was trimmed by 5 bases and J by 9 bases, leaving 11 bases between them. Germline V lookup: CDR1 SGHAT, CDR2 FQNNGV. The sequence derives from an adult in good health and CMV-seropositive. The V and J genes are TRBV11-2 and TRBJ2-1; D could derive from TRBD1 or TRBD2 (5 bases each). Sequencing was done on a sample of memory CD4+ T cells from blood. The DNA of the CDR3 is TGTGCCAGCAGCCGCGTCGGGGCTGAGCAGTTCTTC. This codes for CASSRVGAEQFF.